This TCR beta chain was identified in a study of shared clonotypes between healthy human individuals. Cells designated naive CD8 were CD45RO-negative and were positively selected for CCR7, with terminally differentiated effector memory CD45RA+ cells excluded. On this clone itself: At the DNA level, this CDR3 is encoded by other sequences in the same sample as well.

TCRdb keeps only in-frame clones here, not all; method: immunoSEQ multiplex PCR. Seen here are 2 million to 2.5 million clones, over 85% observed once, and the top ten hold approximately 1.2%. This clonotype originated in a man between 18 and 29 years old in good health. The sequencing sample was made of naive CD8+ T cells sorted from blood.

CDR3 in DNA: TGTGCCAGCAGCTTAGACTCCTACAATGAGCAGTTCTTC. This sequence encodes CASSLDSYNEQFF. The chain combines TRBV11-2 with TRBJ2-1; D uncertain. CDR1 is SGHAT, CDR2 FQNNGV, per germline. V was pared by 0 bases and J by 0 bases, with 0 bases between. This CDR3 region has 13 residues.